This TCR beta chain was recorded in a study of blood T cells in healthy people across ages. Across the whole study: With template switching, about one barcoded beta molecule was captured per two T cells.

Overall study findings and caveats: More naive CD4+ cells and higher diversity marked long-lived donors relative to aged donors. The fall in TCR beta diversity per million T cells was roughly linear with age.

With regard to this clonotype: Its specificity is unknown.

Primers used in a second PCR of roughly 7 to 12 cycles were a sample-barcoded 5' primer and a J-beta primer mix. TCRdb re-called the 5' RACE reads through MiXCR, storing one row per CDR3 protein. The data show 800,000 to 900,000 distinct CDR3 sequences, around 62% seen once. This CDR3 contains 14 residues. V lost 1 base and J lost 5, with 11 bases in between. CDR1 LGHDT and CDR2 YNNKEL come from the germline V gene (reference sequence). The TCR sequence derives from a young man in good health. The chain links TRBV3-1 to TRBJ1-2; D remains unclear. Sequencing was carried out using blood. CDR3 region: CASSQGAGVYGYTF. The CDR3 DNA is TGTGCCAGCAGCCAAGGGGCCGGGGTTTATGGCTACACCTTC.